The 3 T cell receptor beta chains reported below all come from one sample, sequenced in a study of CXCR3-negative and CXCR3-positive naive CD8 T cells. Via 5' RACE with UMI labels, TRB cDNA libraries were prepared. One entry per CDR3 protein, without DNA, is what TCRdb gives after re-calling the 5' RACE reads. The listing contains more than 80,000 distinct CDR3 sequences. No antigen has been identified for these receptors. Study-wide results and caveats: Greater hydrophobicity was found in TRB CDR3s of CXCR3-positive naive cells than of CXCR3-negative naive cells.

The sample was naive CXCR3+ CD8+ T cells from blood. Subset described: CD45RO-CCR7+CD27+CD95- naive CD8+ T cells expressing CXCR3 (TNR3+). The origin of the receptors is a human donor in good health. Some clones in this sample may be carry-over from other donors' samples.

The chain recombines TRBV9 with TRBJ2-5; TCRdb outputs TRBD1, but without DNA this stays unchecked. The CDR3 is made up of 15 amino acids. Germline V gene data show CDR1 as SGDLS and CDR2 as YYNGEE. The CDR3 region is CASSGTTGRGETQYF.

This rearrangement joins TRBV12-3 or TRBV12-4 to TRBJ2-7. The CDR3 sequence is 13 residues long. CDR3 sequence: CASSDAVAYEQYF.

The chain recombines TRBV7-6 with TRBJ2-7; TCRdb outputs TRBD1, but without DNA this stays unchecked. The CDR3 covers 15 residues. CDR1 is SGHVS and CDR2 is FNYEAQ in the germline V gene. This CDR3 reads CASSLQGQGGHEQYF.